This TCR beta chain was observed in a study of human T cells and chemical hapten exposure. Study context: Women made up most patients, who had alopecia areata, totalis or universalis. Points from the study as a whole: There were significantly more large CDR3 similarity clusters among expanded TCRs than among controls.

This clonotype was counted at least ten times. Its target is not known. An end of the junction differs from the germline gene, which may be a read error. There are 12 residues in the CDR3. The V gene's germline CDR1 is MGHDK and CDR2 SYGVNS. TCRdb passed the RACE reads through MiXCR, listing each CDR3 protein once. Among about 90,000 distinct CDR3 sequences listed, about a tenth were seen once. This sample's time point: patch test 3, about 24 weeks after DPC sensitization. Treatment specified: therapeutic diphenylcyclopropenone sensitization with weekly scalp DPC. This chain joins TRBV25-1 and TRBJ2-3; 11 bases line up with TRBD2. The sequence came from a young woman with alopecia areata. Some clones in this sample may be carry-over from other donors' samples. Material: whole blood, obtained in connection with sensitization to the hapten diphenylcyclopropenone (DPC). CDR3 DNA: TGTGCCAGCAGTGTAGCGGGAGGGCCGGTCCTTTTT. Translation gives CASSVAGGPVLF.